A single sample gave rise to the 20 T cell receptor beta chains below, sequenced in a study of blood T cell repertoires in COVID-19. The table came from immunoSEQ multiplex PCR; TCRdb's copy has only in-frame clones and leaves some out. Of some 42,000 clones in the sample, 92% were seen once. Sequences were obtained from peripheral blood. These receptors all stem from a man over 45 with active COVID-19.

CDR3 residues: CASSLQGNTGELFF. The CDR3 DNA follows: TGTGCCAGCAGCCTCCAGGGGAACACCGGGGAGCTGTTTTTT. The chain joins TRBV11-1 to TRBJ2-2; possible D gene TRBD1, 5 bases. The CDR3 has 14 residues. Germline CDR1 SGHAT, CDR2 FQDESV (reference sequence). V lost 5 bases and J lost 1, with 8 bases in between. The complete variable domain, with remaining parts taken from reference TRBV11-1 and TRBJ2-2, reads EAEVAQSPRYKITEKSQAVAFWCDPISGHATLYWYRQILGQGPELLVQFQDESVVDDSQLPKDRFSAERLKGVDSTLKIQPAELGDSAMYLCASSLQGNTGELFFGEGSRLTVL.

This clone was recorded once. The chain employs TRBV18 and TRBJ2-2; D remains unclear. The V and J ends lost 0 bases and 1 base respectively, with 6 bases between them. CDR1 and CDR2 from the germline V gene are KGHSH and LQKENI. This CDR3 has 15 residues. In nucleotides, the CDR3 is TGTGCCAGCTCACCACCTCCCAAGAACACCGGGGAGCTGTTTTTT. It encodes CASSPPPKNTGELFF.

The genes are TRBV11-1 and TRBJ2-7; tentatively, D is TRBD2 (6 bases). V lost 4 bases, J lost 5 bases, and 12 bases lay in between. This CDR3 region has 13 residues. Germline assignment: CDR1 SGHAT and CDR2 FQDESV (reference sequence). The CDR3 spells CASSSTGANEQYF. CDR3 nucleotide sequence: TGTGCCAGCAGCTCTACGGGAGCCAACGAGCAGTACTTC. The whole variable domain, remainder taken from reference TRBV11-1 and TRBJ2-7, is EAEVAQSPRYKITEKSQAVAFWCDPISGHATLYWYRQILGQGPELLVQFQDESVVDDSQLPKDRFSAERLKGVDSTLKIQPAELGDSAMYLCASSSTGANEQYFGPGTRLTVT.

This chain links TRBV7-8 with TRBJ2-2, with TRBD1 identical over 10 bases. V lost 1 base to trimming and J lost 5 bases; unmatched junction nucleotides: 4. The germline gives CDR1 SGHVS, CDR2 FQNEAQ. The CDR3 sequence is 16 residues long. The CDR3 coding sequence is TGTGCCAGCAGCTTAGAAGACAGGGGGCTAACCGGGGAGCTGTTTTTT. Translated, it gives CASSLEDRGLTGELFF.

The chain links TRBV10-3 to TRBJ1-2; 9 positions agree with TRBD1. Unmatched junction bases numbered 8, after V lost 2 bases and J lost 7 bases. The CDR3 extends over 15 amino acids. CDR1 ENHRY and CDR2 SYGVKD come from the germline V gene. CDR3 nucleotides: TGTGCCATCAGTGAGCCGAACAGGGGGCGCGGTGGCTACACCTTC. Protein sequence: CAISEPNRGRGGYTF.

This clone was recorded only once. The chain combines TRBV18 with TRBJ1-3; the D is unclear. Germline V gene lookup returns CDR1 KGHSH and CDR2 LQKENI. V was shortened by 1 base and J by 8 bases, with 9 bases between the two germline ends. This CDR3 region has 13 residues. The chain's CDR3 is CASSPRILDTIYF. In DNA, the CDR3 is TGTGCCAGCTCACCACGGATCCTAGACACCATATATTTT.

The chain is built from TRBV5-4 and TRBJ2-3; possible D gene TRBD2, 6 bases. V was cut by 2 bases and J by 5 bases, with 12 bases left in between. Germline CDR1 is SGHNT and CDR2 is YYREEE (reference sequence). The CDR3 runs 14 residues. CDR3 nucleotides: TGTGCCAGCAGCTTTCCGGCGGGGAAAGATACGCAGTATTTT. This gives the protein CASSFPAGKDTQYF.

This chain connects TRBV27 to TRBJ2-1, with TRBD2 matching 11 bases. After removal of 2 bases from V and 3 bases from J, the junction contained 12 bases not matched to a gene. The CDR3 totals 19 residues. The V gene's germline CDR1 is MNHEY and CDR2 SMNVEV (reference sequence). The CDR3 region is CASSLRPGLLAGDYNEQFF. CDR3 nucleotide sequence: TGTGCCAGCAGTTTACGGCCGGGTCTACTAGCGGGAGACTACAATGAGCAGTTCTTC.

The gene calls are TRBV29-1 and TRBJ2-4; D possibly corresponds to TRBD2 (5 bases). This CDR3 spans 17 amino acids. With 5 bases removed from V and 0 bases from J, the gap between germline ends came to 20 bases. CDR1 is SQVTM, CDR2 ANQGSEA, per germline. As DNA, the CDR3 is TGCAGCGTTTCCTTCTCGGGGTCTACTCTAGCCAAAAACATTCAGTACTTC. Translation gives CSVSFSGSTLAKNIQYF.

This chain joins TRBV5-1 and TRBJ2-2, with a tentative D call TRBD1 (6 bases). CDR1 is SGHRS and CDR2 is YFSETQ in the germline V gene. This CDR3 region has 16 residues. The V and J ends lost 2 bases and 0 bases respectively, with 11 bases between them. CDR3 residues: CASSLEGHPNTGELFF. CDR3 bases: TGCGCCAGCAGCTTAGAGGGACACCCGAACACCGGGGAGCTGTTTTTT.

This clone has just a few counts. The V and J genes are TRBV11-2 and TRBJ2-5; possible D gene TRBD2, 5 bases. CDR3 length: 13 residues. The germline gives CDR1 SGHAT, CDR2 FQNNGV. V shed 6 bases and J shed 5 bases, with 13 bases lying between them. CDR3 DNA sequence: TGTGCCAGCAGGGCGGGCCCGGGGGAGACCCAGTACTTC. Its protein product is CASRAGPGETQYF.

The rearrangement joins TRBV9 to TRBJ2-7; D call uncertain. The CDR3 sequence is 14 residues long. Trimming pared 4 bases from V and 1 base from J, leaving 12 bases between. Germline values: CDR1 SGDLS, CDR2 YYNGEE. For the CDR3, the DNA is TGTGCCAGCAGCCCCCGGAGCGAGTCCTACGAGCAGTACTTC. Translating it yields CASSPRSESYEQYF.

J is TRBJ2-1 and V is TRBV20-1; D remains ambiguous. The germline CDR1 and CDR2 sequences are DFQATT and SNEGSKA (reference sequence). Trimming removed 6 bases at V and 7 bases at J, with 10 bases between. The CDR3 has 11 amino acids. CDR3 sequence (DNA): TGCAGTGCCTACCATGTGAATGAGCAGTTCTTC. It specifies CSAYHVNEQFF.

The chain employs TRBV7-8 and TRBJ1-6; perhaps TRBD1 as D (5 bases). Germline lookup yields CDR1 SGHVS and CDR2 FQNEAQ. The CDR3 loop spans 16 amino acids. Trimming took off 1 base at V and 10 bases at J, with 17 bases between the two ends. The CDR3 nucleotides are TGTGCCAGCAGCTTAGACCCGACAGCAACACTCTCACCCCTCCACTTT. Its protein product is CASSLDPTATLSPLHF.

V is TRBV28 and J is TRBJ2-5, with TRBD2 matching 12 bases. There are 17 residues in the CDR3. Germline V lookup: CDR1 MDHEN, CDR2 SYDVKM. V was clipped by 5 bases and J by 5 bases; unmatched bases: 12. The chain's CDR3 is CASSLQPGLAGRETQYF. CDR3 nucleotide sequence: TGTGCCAGCAGTCTACAGCCTGGACTAGCGGGACGGGAGACCCAGTACTTC. Based on the CDR3 plus reference TRBV28 and TRBJ2-5, the full variable domain is DVKVTQSSRYLVKRTGEKVFLECVQDMDHENMFWYRQDPGLGLRLIYFSYDVKMKEKGDIPEGYSVSREKKERFSLILESASTNQTSMYLCASSLQPGLAGRETQYFGPGTRLLVL.

The J gene is TRBJ1-3, the V gene TRBV19; a possible D gene is TRBD1 (6 bases). This CDR3 contains 17 residues. Trimming took off 3 bases at V and 2 bases at J, with 17 bases between the two ends. Per the germline V gene, CDR1 is LNHDA and CDR2 is SQIVND (reference sequence). The DNA of the CDR3 is TGTGCCAGTAGTATCCTTGTATCAGGGGCTGCTGGAAACACCATATATTTT. This gives the protein CASSILVSGAAGNTIYF.

V usage is TRBV21-1 and J usage is TRBJ2-7; no check of the table's D call, TRBD2, against the DNA was made. TRBV21-1 corresponds to a pseudogene. This CDR3 is built from 16 residues. The CDR3 loop reads CASSKMGWAGAHEQYF. CDR3 DNA: TGTGCCAGCAGCAAAATGGGGTGGGCGGGAGCCCACGAGCAGTACTTC.

The rearrangement uses TRBV6-5 and TRBJ2-1, with 8 bases identical to TRBD1. The ends lost 2 bases at V and 3 bases at J; junction bases unmatched: 6. The V gene's germline CDR1 is MNHEY and CDR2 SVGAGI. The CDR3 loop spans 16 amino acids. The CDR3 is CASSYRRTGFYNEQFF. CDR3 nucleotide sequence: TGTGCCAGCAGTTACCGTCGGACAGGGTTCTACAATGAGCAGTTCTTC.

Comment on this clone: The junction does not match germline at one end; this may be a read error. The V gene is TRBV14, the J gene TRBJ2-3; the D gene is possibly TRBD2 (6 bases). CDR3 length: 15 residues. Germline loops: CDR1 SGHDN, CDR2 FVKESK. The DNA for the CDR3 is TGTGCCAGCAGCAAAGACGGGCGGGGTTCAGATACGCAGTATTTT. This gives the protein CASSKDGRGSDTQYF.

The chain joins TRBV5-1 to TRBJ2-3; 9 nucleotides agree with TRBD2. V lost 0 bases and J lost 4; bases outside the gene matches: 6. Looked up from germline, CDR1 is SGHRS and CDR2 is YFSETQ. This CDR3 has 16 amino acids. In nucleotides, the CDR3 is TGCGCCAGCAGCTTGGTCGCTAGCGGGATAGCAGATACGCAGTATTTT. It specifies CASSLVASGIADTQYF.